This TCR beta chain derives from a study of metastatic and nonmetastatic thyroid tumors. Study-level information: Repertoires of blood and of tissue (tumor or nodule) from malignant and benign thyroid patients were compared. The study's findings and limits: Significantly greater TCR beta diversity was reportedly found in malignant thyroid tumors than in benign nodules (in blood and tumor).

A remark on this clone: Antigen specificity is unknown. One end of the junction is discordant with germline, which a read error may explain.

As processed by the authors: A distant-metastasis classifier for papillary thyroid cancer was built using CDR3 differences across clinicopathological groups. MiXCR was used by TCRdb to re-call the PCR reads. TCRdb's processing, not the study's, gives the V and J calls here. In the table there are 14,000 to 15,000 clones, more than 20% of which are singletons. No patient had received any treatment before thyroid surgery. The CDR3 spans 13 residues. The germline CDR1 and CDR2 sequences are SGHRS and YFSETQ. The sequence was obtained from a female donor with papillary thyroid cancer or a benign thyroid nodule (not recorded which). Some clones in this sample may be carry-over from other donors' samples. The rearrangement joins TRBV5-1 to TRBJ2-1, with D hard to call. The sequenced sample was tumor tissue. The CDR3 reads CASSLETQNVQFF. The CDR3 DNA sequence: TGCGCCAGCAGCTTGGAGACCCAAAATGTGCAGTTCTTC.